The 32 T cell receptor beta chains reported below all come from one sample, sequenced in a study of Graves' ophthalmopathy and Graves' hyperthyroidism. From RNA, the CDR3 regions of TCR beta chains were amplified and sequenced. RT-PCR in the first round used HTBI primers; a second-round multiplex PCR followed. TCRdb re-derived calls from the multiplex PCR reads in MiXCR, one entry per CDR3 protein. The sample contains nearly 400,000 distinct CDR3 sequences, about a sixth of which appear only once. Sequencing used peripheral blood. These receptors came from a woman younger than 30 with Graves' ophthalmopathy.

This clonotype was seen repeatedly, ten times or more. This chain links TRBV6-1 with TRBJ2-7, with TRBD1 matching 9 bases. The CDR3 sequence is 14 residues long. Germline loops: CDR1 MNHNS, CDR2 SASEGT. The trim removed 6 bases at V and 2 bases at J, leaving 5 bases unmatched. The CDR3 nucleotides read TGTGCCAGCAGCTCGACAGGGGGAACCTACGAGCAGTACTTC. Its translation: CASSSTGGTYEQYF.

In its sample, this clonotype was seen many times. The V call is TRBV4-3, the J call TRBJ2-7; possibly TRBD1 or TRBD2 for D (5 bases each). The V gene lost 0 bases and the J gene lost 7 bases, with 13 bases spanning the gap. Germline CDR1 LGHNA, CDR2 YSLEER. This CDR3 comprises 14 residues. CDR3 sequence (DNA): TGCGCCAGCAGCCAAGAAACATGGGGGTGGGAGCAGTACTTC. Amino acid sequence: CASSQETWGWEQYF.

This clonotype was found many times. V usage is TRBV12-3 or TRBV12-4 and J usage is TRBJ1-6; no reliable D call. This CDR3 has 18 amino acids. Trimming pared 2 bases from V and 0 bases from J, leaving 14 bases between. The CDR3 region has the DNA TGTGCCAGCAGTTTATTCGGAGGGATCAGCTCCTATAATTCACCCCTCCACTTT. Residues: CASSLFGGISSYNSPLHF.

This clonotype has a count of ten or more. V is TRBV3-1 and J is TRBJ2-2, with D possibly being TRBD2 (5 bases). CDR3 length equals 15 residues. Germline CDR1 is LGHDT and CDR2 is YNNKEL (reference sequence). V lost 5 bases and J lost 7, with 17 bases in between. The CDR3 DNA is TGTGCCAGCAGCGCGACTCAGCGGAGGAGCGGGGAGCTGTTTTTT. Its translation: CASSATQRRSGELFF.

J is TRBJ2-7 and V is TRBV28, with D unresolved. The CDR3 length is 12 residues. The V gene lost 6 bases and the J gene lost 6 bases, with 12 bases spanning the gap. Germline V gene sequence: CDR1 MDHEN, CDR2 SYDVKM. For the CDR3, the DNA is TGTGCCAGCAGCCTGAACTGGGGCGAGCAGTACTTC. It encodes CASSLNWGEQYF.

There are many counts of this clonotype. The chain recombines TRBV6-2 or TRBV6-3 with TRBJ1-5; D perhaps matches TRBD1 (5 bases). Germline values: CDR1 MNHEY, CDR2 SVGEGT. There are 14 residues in the CDR3. Trimming took off 6 bases at V and 3 bases at J, with 12 bases between the two ends. CDR3 residues: CASRMSGINQPQHF. CDR3 DNA sequence: TGTGCCAGCAGGATGTCAGGGATCAATCAGCCCCAGCATTTT.

This clonotype was recorded many times. The V gene is TRBV2, the J gene TRBJ2-5, with 10 bases that match TRBD2. The CDR3 spans 18 residues. CDR1 is SNHLY and CDR2 is FYNNEI in the germline V gene. V trimming: 6 bases; J trimming: 4 bases; junction bases outside the gene matches: 17. CDR3 sequence: CASRPLTLAGTFGETQYF. For the CDR3, the DNA is TGTGCCAGCAGGCCCCTAACACTAGCGGGGACCTTCGGAGAGACCCAGTACTTC.

This clonotype has a count of ten or more. The rearrangement links TRBV20-1 to TRBJ2-2, with TRBD2 matching 10 bases. Trimming removed 0 bases from V and 3 bases from J; junction bases left unmatched: 1. The CDR3 spans 15 residues. Looked up from germline, CDR1 is DFQATT and CDR2 is SNEGSKA (reference sequence). The CDR3 here is CSARDLAGDTGELFF. CDR3 nucleotide sequence: TGCAGTGCTAGAGATCTAGCGGGAGACACCGGGGAGCTGTTTTTT.

This clonotype was counted ten times or more. This may be a read error, as it is one base from a much larger clone. The chain has TRBV7-9 and TRBJ1-1; 7 bases agree with TRBD1. Germline CDR1 SEHNR, CDR2 FQNEAQ (reference sequence). Trimming cost V 6 bases and J 3 bases; bases outside gene matches: 7. The CDR3 sequence is 14 residues long. CDR3 loop: CASSLVTGDTEAFF. The DNA for the CDR3 is TGTGCCAGCAGTTTGGTTACAGGGGACACTGAAGCTTTCTTT.

This clonotype was counted ten times or more. The chain is built from TRBV7-2 and TRBJ2-5, with 9 nucleotides matching TRBD2. This CDR3 contains 15 residues. Trimming removed 5 bases from V and 4 bases from J; junction bases left unmatched: 8. Germline values: CDR1 SGHTA, CDR2 FQGNSA. CDR3: CASSTTGLARETQYF. CDR3 in DNA: TGTGCCAGCAGCACCACCGGACTAGCGCGAGAGACCCAGTACTTC.

The rearrangement uses TRBV5-5 and TRBJ2-2; the D is unclear. V was pared by 4 bases and J by 6 bases, with 16 bases between. CDR1 and CDR2 (germline): SGHKS, YYEKEE (reference sequence). The CDR3 sequence is 15 residues long. The CDR3 DNA sequence: TGTGCCAGCAGCGGAATAGATTTTTCCCCCGGGGAGCTGTTTTTT. It specifies CASSGIDFSPGELFF.

This clonotype came up many times. A read error may explain this, as a much larger clone is one base away. The chain links TRBV28 to TRBJ2-7, with D uncertain. V was trimmed by 2 bases and J by 5 bases, leaving 7 bases between them. Germline V gene data show CDR1 as MDHEN and CDR2 as SYDVKM. This CDR3 is 12 amino acids long. The CDR3 protein is CASSLHRDEQYF. The CDR3 DNA reads TGTGCCAGCAGTTTACACAGAGACGAGCAGTACTTC.

The V and J genes are TRBV6-2 or TRBV6-3 and TRBJ2-7, with 12 bases lining up with TRBD2. V was pared by 2 bases and J by 1 base, with 0 bases of the junction left unmatched. Germline CDR1 and CDR2: MNHEY and SVGEGT. The CDR3 runs to 15 residues. The CDR3 DNA follows: TGTGCCAGCAGTTACGGACTAGCGGGATCCTACGAGCAGTACTTC. Translating it yields CASSYGLAGSYEQYF.

This clonotype was observed many times. The J gene is TRBJ2-7, the V gene TRBV6-5; perhaps D is TRBD1 or TRBD2 (6 bases each). This CDR3 region has 17 residues. CDR1 and CDR2 (germline): MNHEY, SVGAGI. With 2 bases removed from V and 2 bases from J, the gap between germline ends came to 19 bases. In DNA, the CDR3 is TGTGCCAGCAGTTACAGCGGCCGAGGGGGGAAGACCTACGAGCAGTACTTC. Its protein is CASSYSGRGGKTYEQYF.

The rearrangement joins TRBV9 to TRBJ2-2; either TRBD1 or TRBD2 may supply D (6 bases each). There are 15 residues in the CDR3. V gave up 6 bases and J gave up 2 bases, with 14 bases separating them. The germline gives CDR1 SGDLS, CDR2 YYNGEE. The CDR3 reads CASTPGATNTGELFF. The DNA of the CDR3 is TGTGCCAGCACCCCGGGGGCTACTAACACCGGGGAGCTGTTTTTT.

This clonotype occurred many times. One end of the junction varies from germline; a read error may be responsible. The chain recombines TRBV6-5 with TRBJ2-7, with 8 bases fitting TRBD2. Germline CDR1 reads MNHEY; CDR2 reads SVGAGI. The CDR3 spans 17 residues. The CDR3 is CASSYSIPREGSYEQYF. Here the CDR3 DNA reads TGTGCTAGCAGTTACTCGATTCCTCGGGAGGGCTCCTACGAGCAGTACTTC.

In its sample, this clonotype was seen many times. An end of the junction does not agree with germline; a read error may underlie this. This chain uses TRBV27 with TRBJ1-5; D gene uncertain. The germline V gene encodes CDR1 MNHEY and CDR2 SMNVEV (reference sequence). This CDR3 has 11 residues. This CDR3 reads CASGFNQPQHF. CDR3 DNA: TGTGCCAGCGGTTTCAATCAGCCCCAGCATTTT.

At least ten counts were recorded for this clonotype. The chain uses TRBV2 and TRBJ2-5; TRBD2 is a possible D gene (6 bases). This CDR3 has 14 amino acids. CDR1 is SNHLY, CDR2 FYNNEI, per germline. Deletions cut 6 bases from V and 1 base from J, with 12 bases between. The chain's CDR3 is CASRAGKTQETQYF. The CDR3 DNA is TGTGCCAGCAGGGCGGGAAAGACCCAAGAGACCCAGTACTTC.

This chain joins TRBV6-2 or TRBV6-3 and TRBJ2-7, with 8 positions matching TRBD2. Germline values: CDR1 MNHEY, CDR2 SVGEGT. The length of the CDR3 is 15 residues. The V gene end was trimmed by 10 bases and the J gene end by 6 bases; junction bases not matched to a gene: 17. The CDR3 DNA follows: TGTGCCACAAAAGGGGGTCGCGGACTAGCCTTCGAGCAGTACTTC. Encoded protein: CATKGGRGLAFEQYF.

This clonotype was counted many times. The genes are TRBV12-5 and TRBJ2-1; 7 nucleotides match TRBD1. The junction had 10 bases not matched to a gene; V was cut back by 3 bases and J by 5 bases. The CDR3 is 16 residues long. The germline CDR1 and CDR2 sequences are LGHNT and FRNRAP. CDR3: CASGLDRLTGDNEQFF. CDR3 coding DNA: TGTGCTAGTGGTTTAGACCGACTCACAGGGGACAATGAGCAGTTCTTC.

This clonotype was recorded many times. The chain joins TRBV6-2 or TRBV6-3 to TRBJ2-2, with unresolved D. CDR3 size: 12 residues. Deletions cut 2 bases from V and 4 bases from J, with 2 bases between. The V gene's germline CDR1 is MNHEY and CDR2 SVGEGT. As DNA, the CDR3 is TGTGCCAGCAGTTACCTCACCGGGGAGCTGTTTTTT. Translating gives CASSYLTGELFF.

The chain employs TRBV6-2 or TRBV6-3 and TRBJ1-1; D might be TRBD1 (5 bases). The CDR3 has 13 amino acids. Germline V gene data show CDR1 as MNHEY and CDR2 as SVGEGT. The germline V and J ends were trimmed by 2 bases and 6 bases, with 10 bases remaining between them. The CDR3 is CASSYPGGSEAFF. For the CDR3, the DNA is TGTGCCAGCAGTTACCCCGGGGGGTCTGAAGCTTTCTTT.

The rearrangement joins TRBV6-4 to TRBJ1-2; tentative D call: TRBD1 (5 bases). The germline V gene encodes CDR1 MRHNA and CDR2 SNTAGT. V lost 2 bases and J 0 bases, leaving 10 bases between the germline ends. The CDR3 is made up of 15 amino acids. Here the CDR3 reads CASSDRDFPNYGYTF. The CDR3 nucleotides read TGTGCCAGCAGTGACCGGGACTTTCCTAACTATGGCTACACCTTC.

In this sample, this clonotype turned up many times. The chain links TRBV28 to TRBJ2-2, with 9 bases that match TRBD1. J lost 6 bases, V lost 3 bases, and 11 bases had no gene match. Per the germline V gene, CDR1 is MDHEN and CDR2 is SYDVKM. The CDR3 is 17 residues long. For the CDR3, the DNA is TGTGCCAGCAGTTTCCCCGGGACAGGGAGTTTGCCCGGGGAGCTGTTTTTT. Amino acid sequence: CASSFPGTGSLPGELFF.

This clonotype was observed many times. The V call is TRBV19, the J call TRBJ1-1, with D perhaps matching TRBD1 (5 bases). V was trimmed by 7 bases and J by 1 base, leaving 19 bases between them. This CDR3 comprises 16 residues. CDR1 and CDR2 from the germline V gene are LNHDA and SQIVND (reference sequence). The CDR3 nucleotides read TGTGCCAGTATCCCCTCGGGGCGAGGGAGGAACACTGAAGCTTTCTTT. Amino acid sequence: CASIPSGRGRNTEAFF.

This clonotype has ten or more counts. The chain uses TRBV27 and TRBJ1-2; 8 bases align to TRBD1. This CDR3 has 14 amino acids. With V trimmed by 2 bases and J by 8 bases, 7 bases remained unmatched. The germline gives CDR1 MNHEY, CDR2 SMNVEV (reference sequence). CDR3 bases: TGTGCCAGCAGTTTAATGAACAGGGGGTACGGCTACACCTTC. Translating it yields CASSLMNRGYGYTF.

There are many counts of this clonotype. The chain employs TRBV30 and TRBJ1-6; D not certain. V was shortened by 4 bases and J by 3 bases, with 4 bases between the two germline ends. There are 12 residues in the CDR3. Germline loops: CDR1 GTSNPN, CDR2 SVGIG (reference sequence). As DNA, the CDR3 is TGTGCCTGGAAAGGCTATAATTCACCCCTCCACTTT. Amino acid sequence: CAWKGYNSPLHF.

The rearrangement joins TRBV6-1 to TRBJ2-5, with 9 bases lining up with TRBD2. This CDR3 has 14 residues. The germline CDR1 and CDR2 sequences are MNHNS and SASEGT. The ends lost 7 bases at V and 4 bases at J; junction bases unmatched: 7. The DNA for the CDR3 is TGTGCCAGCACCGCGGGAGGGGGCGTAGAGACCCAGTACTTC. Amino acid sequence: CASTAGGGVETQYF.

The chain is built from TRBV27 and TRBJ1-5; D is perhaps TRBD1 (5 bases). Germline V gene data show CDR1 as MNHEY and CDR2 as SMNVEV (reference sequence). CDR3 length: 15 amino acids. V was cut by 3 bases and J by 3 bases, with 12 bases left in between. The CDR3 loop is CASSFRAGDNQPQHF. In DNA form, the CDR3 reads TGTGCCAGCAGTTTCCGGGCGGGGGACAATCAGCCCCAGCATTTT.

V usage is TRBV28 and J usage is TRBJ2-7; possibly TRBD2 for D (6 bases). This CDR3 region has 14 residues. Germline V CDR1 and CDR2: MDHEN, SYDVKM. Trimming removed 3 bases at V and 2 bases at J, with 11 bases between. The CDR3 spells CASSFPGEAYEQYF. CDR3 bases: TGTGCCAGCAGTTTCCCGGGGGAGGCCTACGAGCAGTACTTC.

This clonotype has ten or more counts. The rearrangement joins TRBV28 to TRBJ1-2; possible D gene TRBD1, 6 bases. Germline V CDR1 and CDR2: MDHEN, SYDVKM. The CDR3 covers 16 residues. The V and J ends lost 2 bases and 4 bases respectively, with 17 bases between them. DNA for the CDR3: TGTGCCAGCAGTTTACCCAGGGGCAGAGAGCTCTATGGCTACACCTTC. Encoded protein: CASSLPRGRELYGYTF.

The DNA of the CDR3 is TGTGCCTGGAGTAACCCGTTACGGGGGAGCACTGAAGCTTTCTTT. Protein sequence: CAWSNPLRGSTEAFF. The V call is TRBV30, the J call TRBJ1-1, with a tentative D call TRBD1 (5 bases). Germline V gives CDR1 GTSNPN, CDR2 SVGIG (reference sequence). Between the trimmed V and J ends, which lost 2 bases and 4 bases, there was a span of 17 bases. This CDR3 is 15 amino acids long.